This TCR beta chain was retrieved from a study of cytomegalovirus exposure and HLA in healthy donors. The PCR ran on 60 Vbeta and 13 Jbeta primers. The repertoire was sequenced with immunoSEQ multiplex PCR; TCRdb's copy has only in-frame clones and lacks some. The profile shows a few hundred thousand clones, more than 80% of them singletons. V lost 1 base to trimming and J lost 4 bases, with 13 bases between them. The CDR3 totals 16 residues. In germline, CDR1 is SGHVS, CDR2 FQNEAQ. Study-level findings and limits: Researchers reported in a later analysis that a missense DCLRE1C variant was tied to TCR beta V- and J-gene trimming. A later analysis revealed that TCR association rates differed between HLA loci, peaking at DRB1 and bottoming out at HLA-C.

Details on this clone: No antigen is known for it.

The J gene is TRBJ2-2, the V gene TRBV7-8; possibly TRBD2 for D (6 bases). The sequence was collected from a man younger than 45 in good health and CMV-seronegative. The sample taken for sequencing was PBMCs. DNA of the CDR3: TGTGCCAGCAGCTTAGTGGAGGGAGTAGGCACCGGGGAGCTGTTTTTT. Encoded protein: CASSLVEGVGTGELFF.